The rows below give T cell receptor beta chains drawn from one sample of a study of shared clonotypes between healthy human individuals. Sequencing was performed with immunoSEQ multiplex PCR; in TCRdb, only in-frame clones are kept and a portion is missing. The sample gives hundreds of thousands of clones, approximately 95% of which show up once; about 0.11% is in the top ten. The sequenced sample consisted of naive CD8+ T cells sorted from blood. The receptors were gathered from a woman younger than 45 in good health. Both conserved end residues are part of each CDR3. The D gene is left open where the match is weak. Clone size appears in some rows only: once, few, many, or a class for an expanded clone.

. TRBJ1-4 TRBV27 . CASSLRPNLAGEKLFF TGTGCCAGCAGTTTACGTCCCAATCTCGCCGGGGAAAAACTGTTTTTT
. TRBJ2-7 TRBV6-1 . CASSEQVLNYEQYF TGTGCCAGCAGTGAACAAGTACTAAATTACGAGCAGTACTTC
. TRBJ2-7 TRBV11-1 . CASSLGGHLSYEQYF TGTGCCAGCAGCCTAGGGGGACACCTCTCCTACGAGCAGTACTTC
TRBD1 TRBJ2-7 TRBV15 . CATSRDWGQSYEQYF TGTGCCACCAGCAGAGATTGGGGACAGTCCTACGAGCAGTACTTC
. TRBJ2-7 TRBV5-4 . CASSPTSSSYEQYF TGTGCCAGCAGCCCTACCTCGAGCTCCTACGAGCAGTACTTC
TRBD2 TRBJ2-7 TRBV14 . CASSPGTSGRGKNEQYF TGTGCCAGCAGCCCCGGGACTAGCGGGAGAGGCAAGAACGAGCAGTACTTC
TRBD2 TRBJ2-1 TRBV15 once CATSRGLDLAGGTNEQFF TGTGCCACCAGCAGAGGGCTTGATCTAGCGGGAGGAACTAATGAGCAGTTCTTC
TRBD1 TRBJ1-4 TRBV7-6 . CASSLAERGTANEKLFF TGTGCCAGCAGCTTAGCTGAGAGGGGGACAGCTAATGAAAAACTGTTTTTT
TRBD2 TRBJ2-7 TRBV2 . CASSEDGTSGRAREQYF TGTGCCAGCAGTGAAGACGGGACTAGCGGGAGGGCGCGGGAGCAGTACTTC
. TRBJ2-7 TRBV4-1 . CASSPVPSSYEQYF TGCGCCAGCAGCCCAGTTCCCAGCTCCTACGAGCAGTACTTC
. TRBJ2-3 TRBV28 once CASSTTKPSLGGLTDTQYF TGTGCCAGCAGTACAACCAAACCCTCTTTAGGTGGGCTAACAGATACGCAGTATTTT
. TRBJ2-7 TRBV6-5 . CASGPTYEQYF TGTGCCAGCGGGCCGACGTACGAGCAGTACTTC
. TRBJ1-4 TRBV7-9 . CASSLYVGGTNEKLFF TGTGCCAGCAGCTTATATGTTGGGGGGACTAATGAAAAACTGTTTTTT
. TRBJ2-3 TRBV11-2 once CASSFEGGPSTDTQYF TGTGCCAGCAGCTTCGAGGGAGGACCTTCCACAGATACGCAGTATTTT
TRBD1 TRBJ2-7 TRBV27 . CASSFSPPDRGHEQYF TGTGCCAGCAGTTTCTCCCCCCCGGACAGGGGTCACGAGCAGTACTTC
TRBD2 TRBJ2-3 TRBV14 . CASSTPSGRPTDTQYF TGTGCCAGCAGCACGCCTAGCGGGAGGCCCACAGATACGCAGTATTTT
. TRBJ2-7 TRBV19 . CASSIVASGSYEQYF TGTGCCAGTAGTATAGTTGCCTCGGGCTCCTACGAGCAGTACTTC
TRBD1 TRBJ1-5 TRBV6-4 . CASSDPGQGKVCNQPQHF TGTGCCAGCAGTGACCCTGGACAGGGGAAGGTTTGCAATCAGCCCCAGCATTTT
. TRBJ1-1 TRBV14 . CASSQTREVQAFF TGTGCCAGCAGCCAAACGCGTGAAGTACAGGCTTTCTTT
TRBD2 TRBJ2-1 TRBV7-8 . CASSLGLAAYNEQFF TGTGCCAGCAGCTTGGGTCTAGCGGCCTACAATGAGCAGTTCTTC
TRBD2 TRBJ2-7 TRBV7-9 . CASSLALAGVWSYEQYF TGTGCCAGCAGCTTAGCACTAGCGGGAGTGTGGTCCTACGAGCAGTACTTC
TRBD2 TRBJ2-7 TRBV7-2 . CASSSLAGGLLSYEQYF TGTGCCAGCAGCTCCTTAGCGGGAGGGCTACTTTCCTACGAGCAGTACTTC
TRBD1 TRBJ2-7 TRBV10-2 . CATMTGGSYEQYF TGCGCCACTATGACAGGGGGTAGCTACGAGCAGTACTTC
. TRBJ2-7 TRBV15 . CATSRSRGRETEQYF TGTGCCACCAGCAGAAGTCGCGGCAGGGAAACCGAGCAGTACTTC
TRBD2 TRBJ2-7 TRBV11-2 . CASSLAGSTYEQYF TGTGCCAGCAGCCTAGCGGGATCCACCTACGAGCAGTACTTC
TRBD1 TRBJ1-5 TRBV27 few CASSYTGGHQPQHF TGTGCCAGCAGTTACACAGGGGGTCATCAGCCCCAGCATTTT
. TRBJ2-1 TRBV29-1 . CSVEDIGVGNNEQFF TGCAGCGTTGAAGATATAGGCGTGGGAAACAATGAGCAGTTCTTC
. TRBJ2-7 TRBV28 . CASSLGRAAYEQYF TGTGCCAGCAGTTTAGGGCGCGCTGCCTACGAGCAGTACTTC
. TRBJ2-7 TRBV28 . CASRHVSGAGGTRPGEQYF TGTGCCAGCAGACACGTGTCCGGTGCCGGTGGGACAAGGCCAGGCGAGCAGTACTTC
TRBD1 TRBJ1-3 TRBV9 . CASSRSVPTTGGSSGNTIYF TGTGCCAGCAGCCGAAGCGTCCCAACCACAGGGGGTAGCTCTGGAAACACCATATATTTT
TRBD1 TRBJ1-2 TRBV29-1 . CSVYLDRGYGYTF TGCAGCGTTTACCTGGACAGGGGATATGGCTACACCTTC
. TRBJ2-6 TRBV7-9 . CASSSLIGSGANVLTF TGTGCCAGCAGCTCCCTAATCGGCTCTGGGGCCAACGTCCTGACTTTC
. TRBJ1-5 TRBV27 . CASSLSGRSQPQHF TGTGCCAGCAGTTTATCGGGCAGGTCTCAGCCCCAGCATTTT
TRBD2 TRBJ2-5 TRBV6-5 . CASSGTRLQETQYF TGTGCCAGCAGTGGGACTAGACTTCAAGAGACCCAGTACTTC
. TRBJ1-2 TRBV5-4 . CASTATRDPFGYTF TGTGCCAGCACAGCAACCCGGGACCCCTTCGGCTACACCTTC
. TRBJ2-7 TRBV5-5 once CASSLADSSYEQYF TGTGCCAGCAGCTTGGCTGACAGCTCCTACGAGCAGTACTTC
. TRBJ2-1 TRBV6-5 . CASSYSIGDLVGEQFF TGTGCCAGCAGTTACTCAATAGGGGATTTAGTAGGTGAGCAGTTCTTC
TRBD2 TRBJ2-3 TRBV28 . CASSLLASGIADTQYF TGTGCCAGCAGTTTACTGGCTAGCGGGATTGCAGATACGCAGTATTTT
TRBD2 TRBJ2-3 TRBV19 . CASSIVLAGEEDTQYF TGTGCCAGTAGTATAGTACTAGCGGGAGAGGAAGATACGCAGTATTTT
TRBD2 TRBJ2-1 TRBV2 . CASIPSGEGSTWEFF TGTGCCAGCATTCCTAGCGGGGAGGGCTCAACCTGGGAGTTCTTC
. TRBJ2-5 TRBV9 . CASSGPRTAEQYF TGTGCCAGCAGCGGACCGAGGACGGCAGAGCAGTACTTC
. TRBJ2-1 TRBV27 . CASSLLGGSYNEQFF TGTGCCAGCAGTTTATTAGGGGGCTCCTACAATGAGCAGTTCTTC
. TRBJ2-6 TRBV2 . CASSNDPGPVSGANVLTF TGTGCCAGCAGCAACGATCCCGGCCCGGTGTCTGGGGCCAACGTCCTGACTTTC
. TRBJ2-7 TRBV10-3 . CAIRENSKYEQYF TGTGCCATCAGGGAGAACAGCAAATACGAGCAGTACTTC
. TRBJ2-7 TRBV28 . CASTRPGFGEQYF TGTGCCAGCACCCGACCTGGCTTCGGCGAGCAGTACTTC
. TRBJ2-1 TRBV11-2 . CASSLRGLGSSYNEQFF TGTGCCAGCAGCTTACGGGGTCTGGGAAGCTCCTACAATGAGCAGTTCTTC
. TRBJ1-5 TRBV2 . CASSEGAGLSSNQPQHF TGTGCCAGCAGTGAAGGGGCAGGTCTATCAAGCAATCAGCCCCAGCATTTT
TRBD1 TRBJ1-3 TRBV4-1 . CASSQETGVSGNTIYF TGCGCCAGCAGCCAAGAAACAGGGGTTTCGGGAAACACCATATATTTT
. TRBJ1-1 TRBV2 . CASRGFEAFF TGTGCCAGCAGGGGATTTGAAGCTTTCTTT
. TRBJ1-5 TRBV27 few CASSPSNQPQHF TGTGCCAGCAGCCCTAGCAATCAGCCCCAGCATTTT
. TRBJ2-7 TRBV11-3 . CASSLDSSGHLYF TGTGCCAGCAGCTTAGATTCTTCGGGACACCTATACTTC
TRBD2 TRBJ2-3 TRBV4-2 once CASSQQRELADTQYF TGTGCCAGCAGCCAACAGCGGGAGCTAGCAGATACGCAGTATTTT